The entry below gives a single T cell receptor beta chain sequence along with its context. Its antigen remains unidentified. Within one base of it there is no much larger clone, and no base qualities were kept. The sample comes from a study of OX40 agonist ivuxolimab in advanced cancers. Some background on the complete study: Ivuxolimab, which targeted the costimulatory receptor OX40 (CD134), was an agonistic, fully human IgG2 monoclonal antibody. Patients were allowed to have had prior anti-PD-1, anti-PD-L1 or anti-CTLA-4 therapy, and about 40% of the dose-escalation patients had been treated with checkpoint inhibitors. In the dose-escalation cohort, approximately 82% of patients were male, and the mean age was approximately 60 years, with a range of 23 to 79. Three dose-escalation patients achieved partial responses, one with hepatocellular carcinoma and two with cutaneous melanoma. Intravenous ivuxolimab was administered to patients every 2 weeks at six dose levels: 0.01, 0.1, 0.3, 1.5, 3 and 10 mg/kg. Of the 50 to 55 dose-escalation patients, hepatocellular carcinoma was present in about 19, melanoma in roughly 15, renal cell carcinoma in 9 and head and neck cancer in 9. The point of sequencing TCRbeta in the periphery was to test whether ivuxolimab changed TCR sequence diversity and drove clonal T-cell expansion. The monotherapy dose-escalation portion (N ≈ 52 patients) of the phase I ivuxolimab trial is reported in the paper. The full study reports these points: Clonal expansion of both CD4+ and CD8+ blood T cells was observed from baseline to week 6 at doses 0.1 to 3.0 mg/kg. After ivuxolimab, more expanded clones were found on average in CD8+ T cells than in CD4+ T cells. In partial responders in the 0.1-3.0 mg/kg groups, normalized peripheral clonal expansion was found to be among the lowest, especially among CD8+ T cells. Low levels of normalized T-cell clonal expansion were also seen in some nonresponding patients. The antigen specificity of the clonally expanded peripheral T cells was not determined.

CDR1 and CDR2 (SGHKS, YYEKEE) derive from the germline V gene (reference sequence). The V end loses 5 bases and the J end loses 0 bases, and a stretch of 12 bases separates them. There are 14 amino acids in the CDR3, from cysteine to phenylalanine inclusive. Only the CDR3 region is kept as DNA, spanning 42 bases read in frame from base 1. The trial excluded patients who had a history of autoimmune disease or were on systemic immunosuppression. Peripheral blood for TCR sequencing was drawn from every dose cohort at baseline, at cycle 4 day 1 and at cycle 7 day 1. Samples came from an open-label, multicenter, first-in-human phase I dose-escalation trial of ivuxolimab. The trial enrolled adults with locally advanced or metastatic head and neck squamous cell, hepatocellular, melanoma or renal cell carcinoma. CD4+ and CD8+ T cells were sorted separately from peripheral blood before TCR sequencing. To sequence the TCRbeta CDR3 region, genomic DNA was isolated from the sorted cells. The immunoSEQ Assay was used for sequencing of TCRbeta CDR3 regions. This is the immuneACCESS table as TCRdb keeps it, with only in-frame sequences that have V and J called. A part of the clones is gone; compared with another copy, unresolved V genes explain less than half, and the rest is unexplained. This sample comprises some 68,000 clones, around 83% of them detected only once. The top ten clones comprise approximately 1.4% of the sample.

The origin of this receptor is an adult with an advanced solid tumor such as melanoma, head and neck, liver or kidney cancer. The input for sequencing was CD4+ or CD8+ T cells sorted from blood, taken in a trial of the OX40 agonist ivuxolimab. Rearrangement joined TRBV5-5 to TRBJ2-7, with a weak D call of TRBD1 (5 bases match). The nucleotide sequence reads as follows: TGTGCCAGCAGGGTTGGGGCAGGCTCCTACGAGCAGTACTTC. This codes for CASRVGAGSYEQYF.